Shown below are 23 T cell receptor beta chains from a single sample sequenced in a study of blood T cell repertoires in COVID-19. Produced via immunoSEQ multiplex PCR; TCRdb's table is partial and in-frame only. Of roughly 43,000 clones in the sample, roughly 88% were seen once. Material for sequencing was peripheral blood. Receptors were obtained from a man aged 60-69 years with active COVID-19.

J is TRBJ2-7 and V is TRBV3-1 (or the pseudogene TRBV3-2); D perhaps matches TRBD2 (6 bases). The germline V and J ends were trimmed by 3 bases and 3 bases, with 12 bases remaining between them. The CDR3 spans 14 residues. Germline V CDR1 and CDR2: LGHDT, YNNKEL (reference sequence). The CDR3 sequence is CASSQGGTRYEQYF. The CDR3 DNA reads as TGTGCCAGCAGCCAGGGGGGTACTCGCTACGAGCAGTACTTC.

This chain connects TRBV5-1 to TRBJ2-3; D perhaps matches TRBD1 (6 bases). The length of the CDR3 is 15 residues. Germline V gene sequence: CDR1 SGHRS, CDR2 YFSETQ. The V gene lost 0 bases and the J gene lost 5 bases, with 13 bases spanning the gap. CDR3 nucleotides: TGCGCCAGCAGCTTGGAAGGGGGTGGCGGAGATACGCAGTATTTT. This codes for CASSLEGGGGDTQYF.

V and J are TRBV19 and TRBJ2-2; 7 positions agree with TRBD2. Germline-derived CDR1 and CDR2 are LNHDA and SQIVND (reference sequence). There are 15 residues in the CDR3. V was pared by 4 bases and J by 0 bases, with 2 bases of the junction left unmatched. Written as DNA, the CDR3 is TGTGCCAGTAGTAACGCGGGAGCGAACACCGGGGAGCTGTTTTTT. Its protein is CASSNAGANTGELFF.

For the CDR3, the DNA is TGTGCCAGCAGTAAAAACCAGGGGGCGCCTCAGTTCTTC. It yields the protein CASSKNQGAPQFF. The V gene is TRBV7-3, the J gene TRBJ2-1, with TRBD1 matching over 8 bases. In germline, CDR1 is SGHTA, CDR2 FQGTGA. Trimming cost V 6 bases and J 13 bases; bases outside gene matches: 11. The CDR3 loop spans 13 amino acids.

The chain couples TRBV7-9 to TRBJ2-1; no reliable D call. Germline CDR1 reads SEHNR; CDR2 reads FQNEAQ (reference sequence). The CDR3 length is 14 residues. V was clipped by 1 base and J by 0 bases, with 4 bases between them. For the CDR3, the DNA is TGTGCCAGCAGCTTAGGAGTCTCCTACAATGAGCAGTTCTTC. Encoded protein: CASSLGVSYNEQFF.

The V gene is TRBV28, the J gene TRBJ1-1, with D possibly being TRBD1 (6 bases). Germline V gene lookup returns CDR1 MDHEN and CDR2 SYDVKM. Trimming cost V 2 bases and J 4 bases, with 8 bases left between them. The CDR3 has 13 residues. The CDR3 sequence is CASSLQGSTEAFF. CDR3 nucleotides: TGTGCCAGCAGTTTACAGGGGAGCACTGAAGCTTTCTTT.

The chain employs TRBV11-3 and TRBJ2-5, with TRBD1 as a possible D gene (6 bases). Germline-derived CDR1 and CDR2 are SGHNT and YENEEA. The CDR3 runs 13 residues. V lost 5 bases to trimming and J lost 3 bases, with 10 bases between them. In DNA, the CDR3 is TGTGCCAGCAGCGAATCAGGGGAAGAGACCCAGTACTTC. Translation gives CASSESGEETQYF.

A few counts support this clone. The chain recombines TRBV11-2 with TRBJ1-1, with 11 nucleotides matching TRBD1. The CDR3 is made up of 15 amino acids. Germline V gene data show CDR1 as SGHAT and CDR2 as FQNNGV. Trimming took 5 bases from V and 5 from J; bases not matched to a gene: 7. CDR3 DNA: TGTGCCAGCAGCCCAGCCCGGGACAGGGGGACTGAAGCTTTCTTT. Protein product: CASSPARDRGTEAFF.

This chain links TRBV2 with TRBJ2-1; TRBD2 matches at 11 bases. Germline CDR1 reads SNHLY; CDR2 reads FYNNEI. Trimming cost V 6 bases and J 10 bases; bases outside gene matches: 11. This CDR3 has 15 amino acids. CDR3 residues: CASRPGGLAGLEQFF. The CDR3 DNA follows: TGTGCCAGCAGGCCAGGAGGACTAGCGGGTTTAGAGCAGTTCTTC.

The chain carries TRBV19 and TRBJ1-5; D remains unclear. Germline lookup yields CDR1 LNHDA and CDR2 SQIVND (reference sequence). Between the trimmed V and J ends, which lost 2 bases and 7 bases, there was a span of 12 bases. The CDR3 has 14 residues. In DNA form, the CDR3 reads TGTGCCAGTAGTATAATAGAGGGAACGCAGCCCCAGCATTTT. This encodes CASSIIEGTQPQHF.

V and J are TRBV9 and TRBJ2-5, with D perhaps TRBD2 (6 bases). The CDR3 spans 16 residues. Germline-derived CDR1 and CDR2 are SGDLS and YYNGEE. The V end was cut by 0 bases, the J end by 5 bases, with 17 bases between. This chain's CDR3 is CASSVGLGEGRETQYF. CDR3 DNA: TGTGCCAGCAGCGTAGGACTCGGGGAAGGGAGGGAGACCCAGTACTTC.

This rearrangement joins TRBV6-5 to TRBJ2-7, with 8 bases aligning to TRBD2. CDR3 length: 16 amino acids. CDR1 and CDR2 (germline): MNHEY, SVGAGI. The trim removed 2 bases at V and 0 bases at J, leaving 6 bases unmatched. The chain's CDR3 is CASSYRISGNSYEQYF. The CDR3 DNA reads TGTGCCAGCAGTTACCGAATTAGCGGGAACTCCTACGAGCAGTACTTC.

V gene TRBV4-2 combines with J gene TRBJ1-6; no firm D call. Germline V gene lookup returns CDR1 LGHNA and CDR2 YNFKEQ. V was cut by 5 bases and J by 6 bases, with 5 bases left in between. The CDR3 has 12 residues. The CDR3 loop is CASSRSNSPLHF. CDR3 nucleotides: TGTGCCAGCAGCAGGAGTAATTCACCCCTCCACTTT.

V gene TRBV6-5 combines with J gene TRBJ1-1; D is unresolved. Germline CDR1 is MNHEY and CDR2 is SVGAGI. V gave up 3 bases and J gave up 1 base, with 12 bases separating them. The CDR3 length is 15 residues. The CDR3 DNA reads TGTGCCAGCAGTTATAGCTTCCGGGAGAACACTGAAGCTTTCTTT. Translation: CASSYSFRENTEAFF.

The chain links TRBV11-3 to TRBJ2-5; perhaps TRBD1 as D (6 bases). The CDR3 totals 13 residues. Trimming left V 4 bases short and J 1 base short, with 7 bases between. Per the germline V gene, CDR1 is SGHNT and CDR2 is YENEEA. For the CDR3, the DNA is TGTGCCAGCAGCTCGGACAGCCAAGAGACCCAGTACTTC. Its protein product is CASSSDSQETQYF.

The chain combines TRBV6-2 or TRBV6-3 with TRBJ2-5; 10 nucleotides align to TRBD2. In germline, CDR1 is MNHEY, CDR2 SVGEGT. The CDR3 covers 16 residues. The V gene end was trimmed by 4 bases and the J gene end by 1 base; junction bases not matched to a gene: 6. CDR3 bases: TGTGCCAGCAGTTCTGGACTAGCGGACCTCCAAGAGACCCAGTACTTC. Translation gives CASSSGLADLQETQYF.

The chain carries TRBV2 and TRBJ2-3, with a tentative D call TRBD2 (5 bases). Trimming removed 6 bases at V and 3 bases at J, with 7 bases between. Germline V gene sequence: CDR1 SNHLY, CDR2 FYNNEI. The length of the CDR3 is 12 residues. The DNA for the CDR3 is TGTGCCAGCAGACGACTAACAGATACGCAGTATTTT. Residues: CASRRLTDTQYF.

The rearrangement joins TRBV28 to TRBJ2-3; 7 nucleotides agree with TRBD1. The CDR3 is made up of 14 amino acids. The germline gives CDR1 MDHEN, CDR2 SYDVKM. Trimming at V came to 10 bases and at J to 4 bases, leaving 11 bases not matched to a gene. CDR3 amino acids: CATLRQGRADTQYF. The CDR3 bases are TGTGCCACCCTCCGACAGGGTCGTGCAGATACGCAGTATTTT.

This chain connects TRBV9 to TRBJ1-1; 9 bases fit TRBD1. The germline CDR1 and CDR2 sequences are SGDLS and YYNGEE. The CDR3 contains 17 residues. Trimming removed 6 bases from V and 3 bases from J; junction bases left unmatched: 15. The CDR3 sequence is CASTQTPGQGGDTEAFF. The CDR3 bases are TGTGCCAGCACACAGACCCCGGGACAGGGAGGGGACACTGAAGCTTTCTTT.

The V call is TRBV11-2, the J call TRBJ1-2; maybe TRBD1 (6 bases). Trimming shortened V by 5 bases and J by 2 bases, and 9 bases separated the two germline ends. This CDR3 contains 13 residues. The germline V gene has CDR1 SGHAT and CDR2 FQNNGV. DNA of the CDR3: TGTGCCAGCAGCCCGGACAGAAACTATGGCTACACCTTC. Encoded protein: CASSPDRNYGYTF.

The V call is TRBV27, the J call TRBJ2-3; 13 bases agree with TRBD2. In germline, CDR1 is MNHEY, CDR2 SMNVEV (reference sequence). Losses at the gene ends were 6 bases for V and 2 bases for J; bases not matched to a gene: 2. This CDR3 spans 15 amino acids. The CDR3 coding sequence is TGTGCCAGCAGACTAGCGGGAGGGAACACAGATACGCAGTATTTT. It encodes CASRLAGGNTDTQYF.

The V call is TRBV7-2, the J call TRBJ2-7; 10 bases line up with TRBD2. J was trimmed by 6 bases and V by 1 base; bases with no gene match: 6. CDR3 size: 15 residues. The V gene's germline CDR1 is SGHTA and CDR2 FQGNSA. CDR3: CASSLGLAGVREQYF. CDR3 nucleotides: TGTGCCAGCAGCTTAGGGCTAGCGGGAGTTCGCGAGCAGTACTTC.

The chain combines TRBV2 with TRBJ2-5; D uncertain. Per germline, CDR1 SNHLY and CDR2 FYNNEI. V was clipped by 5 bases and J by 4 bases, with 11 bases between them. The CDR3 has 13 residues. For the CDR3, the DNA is TGTGCCAGCAGTTTACAGAGTAGAGAGACCCAGTACTTC. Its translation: CASSLQSRETQYF.